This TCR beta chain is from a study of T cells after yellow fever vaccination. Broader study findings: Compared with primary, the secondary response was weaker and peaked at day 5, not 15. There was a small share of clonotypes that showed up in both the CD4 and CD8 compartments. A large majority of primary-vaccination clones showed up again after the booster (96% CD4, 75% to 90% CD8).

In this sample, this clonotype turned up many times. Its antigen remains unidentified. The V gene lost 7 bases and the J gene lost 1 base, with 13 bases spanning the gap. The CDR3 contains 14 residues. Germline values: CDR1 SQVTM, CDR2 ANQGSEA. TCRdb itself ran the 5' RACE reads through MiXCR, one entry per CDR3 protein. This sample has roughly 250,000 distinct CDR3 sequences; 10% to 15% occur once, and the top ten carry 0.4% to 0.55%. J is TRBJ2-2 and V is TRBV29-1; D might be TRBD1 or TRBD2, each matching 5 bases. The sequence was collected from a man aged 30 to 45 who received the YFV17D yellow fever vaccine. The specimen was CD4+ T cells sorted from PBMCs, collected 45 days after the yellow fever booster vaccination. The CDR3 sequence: CSATGTLNTGELFF. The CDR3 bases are TGCAGCGCTACCGGGACGTTGAACACCGGGGAGCTGTTTTTT.